The rows below give T cell receptor beta chains drawn from one sample of a study of blood T cell repertoires in COVID-19. Profiled with immunoSEQ multiplex PCR; TCRdb holds only in-frame clones, not every one. The repertoire consists of roughly 42,000 clones, with 90% occurring once and the leading ten covering approximately 2.9%. Sequencing used peripheral blood. Receptor source: a man in his fifties or sixties with active COVID-19. CDR3s include the opening cysteine and the closing phenylalanine or tryptophan. The D gene is left open where the match is weak.

j_call: TRBJ2-1
v_call: TRBV10-3
d_call: NA
cdr3_aa: CAISADSNEQFF
cdr3_nt: TGTGCCATCAGTGCGGACAGCAATGAGCAGTTCTTC

j_call: TRBJ1-6
v_call: TRBV18
d_call: NA
cdr3_aa: CASSPYGFGGSPLHF
cdr3_nt: TGTGCCAGCTCACCATATGGCTTCGGGGGATCACCCCTCCACTTT

j_call: TRBJ2-1
v_call: TRBV6-2/TRBV6-3
d_call: NA
cdr3_aa: CASSYLGREQFF
cdr3_nt: TGTGCCAGCAGTTACCTGGGCCGGGAGCAGTTCTTC

j_call: TRBJ2-7
v_call: TRBV7-2
d_call: NA
cdr3_aa: CASSPTQVGEQYF
cdr3_nt: TGTGCCAGCAGTCCCACACAGGTGGGAGAGCAGTACTTC

j_call: TRBJ2-3
v_call: TRBV2
d_call: TRBD2
cdr3_aa: CASSAPFPPRLAGEDTQYF
cdr3_nt: TGTGCCAGCAGTGCCCCCTTTCCCCCCCGACTAGCGGGGGAGGATACGCAGTATTTT

j_call: TRBJ2-5
v_call: TRBV7-8
d_call: TRBD2
cdr3_aa: CASSSLAGEIQETQYF
cdr3_nt: TGTGCCAGCAGCTCCCTAGCGGGGGAGATCCAAGAGACCCAGTACTTC

j_call: TRBJ1-3
v_call: TRBV6-2/TRBV6-3
d_call: NA
cdr3_aa: CASSPLKNTIYF
cdr3_nt: TGTGCCAGCAGCCCTCTAAAGAACACCATATATTTT

j_call: TRBJ2-3
v_call: TRBV5-1
d_call: NA
cdr3_aa: CASKPSGSGSTDTQYF
cdr3_nt: TGCGCCAGTAAACCCTCGGGGAGCGGAAGCACAGATACGCAGTATTTT

j_call: TRBJ1-5
v_call: TRBV19
d_call: TRBD1
cdr3_aa: CASTHLQGQGNQPQHF
cdr3_nt: TGTGCCAGTACCCACCTCCAGGGACAGGGAAACCAGCCCCAGCATTTT

j_call: TRBJ1-4
v_call: TRBV4-1
d_call: NA
cdr3_aa: CASSMGGQGEKLFF
cdr3_nt: TGCGCCAGCAGTATGGGGGGGCAAGGTGAAAAACTGTTTTTT

j_call: TRBJ1-1
v_call: TRBV6-5
d_call: TRBD1
cdr3_aa: CASRPGQGSTEAFF
cdr3_nt: TGTGCCAGCAGACCGGGACAGGGATCCACTGAAGCTTTCTTT

j_call: TRBJ1-2
v_call: TRBV7-9
d_call: NA
cdr3_aa: CASSFDSNYGYTF
cdr3_nt: TGTGCCAGCAGCTTCGACAGCAACTATGGCTACACCTTC

j_call: TRBJ2-5
v_call: TRBV4-1
d_call: TRBD2
cdr3_aa: CASSQGAGDETQYF
cdr3_nt: TGCGCCAGCAGCCAGGGAGCGGGGGACGAGACCCAGTACTTC

j_call: TRBJ2-7
v_call: TRBV7-9
d_call: NA
cdr3_aa: CASSLREIPYEQYF
cdr3_nt: TGTGCCAGCAGCTTACGGGAGATACCCTACGAGCAGTACTTC

j_call: TRBJ1-6
v_call: TRBV3-1/TRBV3-2
d_call: TRBD1
cdr3_aa: CASSNVVRDRANSPLHF
cdr3_nt: TGTGCCAGCAGCAACGTCGTCCGGGACAGGGCGAATTCACCCCTCCACTTT